Following are 25 T cell receptor beta chains from one sample sequenced in a study of long-term antiretroviral therapy in people with HIV. The assay used was immunoSEQ (version v3.0), run at survey level. Some clones are missing from TCRdb's copy, which holds only in-frame ones; the method was immunoSEQ multiplex PCR. The table shows around 21,000 clones, with 81% occurring only once. Sequenced here: unsorted PBMCs, sampled 0.1 years before starting antiretroviral therapy. These receptors were collected from a man aged 40-55 years with HIV.

V is TRBV27 and J is TRBJ1-5; D is perhaps TRBD1 (5 bases). V was pared by 4 bases and J by 6 bases, with 19 bases between. The CDR3 is made up of 16 amino acids. Germline CDR1 reads MNHEY; CDR2 reads SMNVEV (reference sequence). CDR3 coding DNA: TGTGCCAGCAGTTCCGTCAGGGAGGGAGTCGGTCAGCCCCAGCATTTT. Translation: CASSSVREGVGQPQHF.

J is TRBJ2-3 and V is TRBV9, with D tentatively TRBD2 (6 bases). This CDR3 comprises 14 residues. Germline CDR1 and CDR2: SGDLS and YYNGEE. V shed 7 bases and J shed 1 base, with 13 bases lying between them. This CDR3 is CASGLSGRTDTQYF. CDR3 bases: TGTGCCAGCGGCCTTAGCGGTCGCACAGATACGCAGTATTTT.

V gene TRBV27 combines with J gene TRBJ1-2; 7 bases map to TRBD1. There are 15 residues in the CDR3. J lost 0 bases, V lost 5 bases, and 6 bases had no gene match. From germline, CDR1 is MNHEY and CDR2 SMNVEV (reference sequence). CDR3 amino acids: CASSRHGTANYGYTF. CDR3 DNA: TGTGCCAGCAGTCGGCACGGGACAGCTAACTATGGCTACACCTTC.

The CDR3 here is CAIRGSGRGDEQYF. CDR3 sequence (DNA): TGTGCCATCAGGGGAAGCGGGAGGGGCGACGAGCAGTACTTC. V and J are TRBV10-3 and TRBJ2-7, with 10 bases identical to TRBD2. The junction had 7 bases not matched to a gene; V was cut back by 6 bases and J by 5 bases. From germline, CDR1 is ENHRY and CDR2 SYGVKD. The CDR3 runs to 14 residues.

The sample holds a few counts of this clone. V usage is TRBV7-9 and J usage is TRBJ1-1, with 8 bases fitting TRBD1. V lost 8 bases, J lost 5 bases, and 7 bases stayed unmatched. The CDR3 spans 13 residues. Per germline, CDR1 SEHNR and CDR2 FQNEAQ (reference sequence). CDR3 sequence (DNA): TGTGCCAGCGGCGTGACAGGGGTTACTGAAGCTTTCTTT. Protein sequence: CASGVTGVTEAFF.

V is TRBV4-3 and J is TRBJ2-7; 11 bases align to TRBD2. The CDR3 contains 15 residues. Trimming at V came to 3 bases and at J to 2 bases, leaving 3 bases not matched to a gene. Per the germline V gene, CDR1 is LGHNA and CDR2 is YSLEER. This chain's CDR3 is CASSQGTSGTYEQYF. The DNA of the CDR3 is TGCGCCAGCAGCCAGGGGACTAGCGGTACCTACGAGCAGTACTTC.

The chain joins TRBV19 to TRBJ1-1; D possibly corresponds to TRBD1 (5 bases). The CDR3 extends over 12 amino acids. In germline, CDR1 is LNHDA, CDR2 SQIVND (reference sequence). Between the trimmed V and J ends, which lost 6 bases and 4 bases, there was a span of 9 bases. This CDR3 is CASRLGVTEAFF. The CDR3 coding sequence is TGTGCCAGTAGATTGGGGGTCACTGAAGCTTTCTTT. Variable domain in full (rest from reference TRBV19 and TRBJ1-1): DGGITQSPKYLFRKEGQNVTLSCEQNLNHDAMYWYRQDPGQGLRLIYYSQIVNDFQKGDIAEGYSVSREKKESFPLTVTSAQKNPTAFYLCASRLGVTEAFFGQGTRLTVV.

The chain uses TRBV14 and TRBJ1-1; D remains ambiguous. Trimming shortened V by 10 bases and J by 4 bases, and 16 bases separated the two germline ends. CDR1 and CDR2 from the germline V gene are SGHDN and FVKESK. CDR3 size: 13 residues. CDR3 DNA sequence: TGTGCCACCCAACCCCTTCCGGGCACTGAAGCTTTCTTT. Its protein is CATQPLPGTEAFF.

The V gene is TRBV11-2, the J gene TRBJ1-5; 9 bases agree with TRBD1. V shed 1 base, J shed 6 bases, and the junction held 10 bases outside the gene matches. This CDR3 is built from 17 residues. Germline CDR1 reads SGHAT; CDR2 reads FQNNGV. The chain's CDR3 is CASSLVGRTGARQPQHF. The CDR3 DNA reads TGTGCCAGCAGCTTAGTGGGCAGGACAGGGGCCCGTCAGCCCCAGCATTTT.

A single count supports this clone. The chain carries TRBV7-3 and TRBJ2-7, with D perhaps TRBD1 or TRBD2 (9 bases each). Germline V gene sequence: CDR1 SGHTA, CDR2 FQGTGA. With 5 bases removed from V and 5 bases from J, the gap between germline ends came to 22 bases. The CDR3 runs 16 residues. The CDR3 region is CASSRRGGQGYHEQYF. The CDR3 nucleotides read TGTGCCAGCAGCCGGCGGGGGGGACAGGGATACCACGAGCAGTACTTC. Combining the CDR3 with reference TRBV7-3 and TRBJ2-7 gives the whole variable domain GAGVSQTPSNKVTEKGKYVELRCDPISGHTALYWYRQSLGQGPEFLIYFQGTGAADDSGLPNDRFFAVRPEGSVSTLKIQRTERGDSAVYLCASSRRGGQGYHEQYFGPGTRLTVT.

This clone has only one observation. V and J are TRBV5-8 and TRBJ1-1; D not resolved. V lost 4 bases, J lost 4 bases, and 17 bases lay in between. Germline-derived CDR1 and CDR2 are SGHTS and YDEGEE. The CDR3 is made up of 15 amino acids. The CDR3 coding sequence is TGTGCCAGCAGCCCCATAGTCCCCGTAGTCACTGAAGCTTTCTTT. This gives the protein CASSPIVPVVTEAFF.

The chain recombines TRBV11-2 with TRBJ2-1; a possible D gene is TRBD1 (7 bases). CDR1 and CDR2 (germline): SGHAT, FQNNGV. V lost 8 bases to trimming and J lost 8 bases, with 19 bases between them. CDR3 length: 14 residues. The CDR3 bases are TGTGCCAGCCGAGGCAGGGGGGCGGCCGATGAGCAGTTCTTC. It specifies CASRGRGAADEQFF. The full variable domain, rest sourced from reference TRBV11-2 and TRBJ2-1, is EAGVAQSPRYKIIEKRQSVAFWCNPISGHATLYWYQQILGQGPKLLIQFQNNGVVDDSQLPKDRFSAERLKGVDSTLKIQPAKLEDSAVYLCASRGRGAADEQFFGPGTRLTVL.

This chain joins TRBV11-3 and TRBJ2-7; 7 bases agree with TRBD1. V trimming: 4 bases; J trimming: 6 bases; junction bases outside the gene matches: 9. Germline-derived CDR1 and CDR2 are SGHNT and YENEEA. The CDR3 length is 14 residues. The CDR3 DNA sequence: TGTGCCAGCAGCTCTTCAGGGGGTATGGGCGAGCAGTACTTC. Translation gives CASSSSGGMGEQYF.

The chain uses TRBV5-1 and TRBJ1-1; TRBD1 might be the D (6 bases). Trimming shortened V by 1 base and J by 0 bases, and 13 bases separated the two germline ends. This CDR3 is built from 16 residues. Germline V gives CDR1 SGHRS, CDR2 YFSETQ. CDR3 loop: CASSLSGENMNTEAFF. DNA for the CDR3: TGCGCCAGCAGCTTGTCAGGGGAGAACATGAACACTGAAGCTTTCTTT.

In this sample, this clone turned up a few times. This chain joins TRBV9 and TRBJ2-7; possible D gene TRBD1, 6 bases. Per the germline V gene, CDR1 is SGDLS and CDR2 is YYNGEE. The CDR3 has 13 amino acids. V dropped 0 bases and J dropped 7 bases, with 11 bases sitting between them. CDR3 residues: CASSVVAGTEQYF. CDR3 bases: TGTGCCAGCAGCGTAGTCGCCGGGACAGAGCAGTACTTC.

The genes are TRBV7-7 and TRBJ2-3; no reliable D call. CDR1 is SSHAT, CDR2 FNYEAQ, per germline (reference sequence). V was shortened by 5 bases and J by 2 bases, with 11 bases between the two germline ends. The length of the CDR3 is 14 residues. CDR3 DNA sequence: TGTGCCAGCAGCCAGGACGGACCCACAGATACGCAGTATTTT. The encoded protein is CASSQDGPTDTQYF.

V gene TRBV11-1 combines with J gene TRBJ2-3; the match to TRBD1 covers 8 bases. Germline values: CDR1 SGHAT, CDR2 FQDESV (reference sequence). V lost 2 bases, J lost 8 bases, and 6 bases stayed unmatched. This CDR3 has 14 residues. The CDR3: CASSLRQGKGTQYF. The CDR3, as DNA: TGTGCCAGCAGCTTACGACAGGGGAAGGGTACGCAGTATTTT.

The chain employs TRBV7-6 and TRBJ2-6, with D uncertain. The CDR3 consists of 14 residues. Trimming removed 6 bases from V and 6 bases from J, with 12 bases in between. Germline V gene sequence: CDR1 SGHVS, CDR2 FNYEAQ. The CDR3 DNA follows: TGTGCCAGCAGGCTCTCCGAATTGGCCAACGTCCTGACTTTC. Translating gives CASRLSELANVLTF.

This chain links TRBV7-2 with TRBJ2-7, with a tentative D call TRBD1 (5 bases). Trimming pared 0 bases from V and 2 bases from J, leaving 11 bases between. Germline values: CDR1 SGHTA, CDR2 FQGNSA. The CDR3 spans 15 residues. The CDR3, as DNA: TGTGCCAGCAGCTTAGCGCAGGGTTTCACCTACGAGCAGTACTTC. It is translated as CASSLAQGFTYEQYF. Complete variable domain (other parts from reference TRBV7-2 and TRBJ2-7): GAGVSQSPSNKVTEKGKDVELRCDPISGHTALYWYRQSLGQGLEFLIYFQGNSAPDKSGLPSDRFSAERTGGSVSTLTIQRTQQEDSAVYLCASSLAQGFTYEQYFGPGTRLTVT.

This chain uses TRBV7-2 with TRBJ2-1, with TRBD2 identical over 9 bases. This CDR3 contains 16 residues. Trimming took 6 bases from V and 6 from J; bases not matched to a gene: 12. Germline V lookup: CDR1 SGHTA, CDR2 FQGNSA. This CDR3 reads CASRVGGGGAFNEQFF. The CDR3 DNA reads TGTGCCAGCAGGGTCGGTGGCGGGGGGGCTTTCAATGAGCAGTTCTTC.

The chain has TRBV5-1 and TRBJ2-3; D call uncertain. The V and J ends lost 0 bases and 0 bases respectively, with 5 bases between them. CDR3 length: 14 amino acids. The germline V gene encodes CDR1 SGHRS and CDR2 YFSETQ. The CDR3 DNA follows: TGCGCCAGCAGCTTGGCCGGGAGCACAGATACGCAGTATTTT. Translation gives CASSLAGSTDTQYF.

J is TRBJ1-1 and V is TRBV7-3; tentatively, D is TRBD1 (5 bases). Trimming pared 5 bases from V and 1 base from J, leaving 8 bases between. CDR1 SGHTA and CDR2 FQGTGA come from the germline V gene. This CDR3 has 13 residues. The DNA of the CDR3 is TGTGCCAGCAGCGGGCAGGGGAACACTGAAGCTTTCTTT. Its translation: CASSGQGNTEAFF.

This chain uses TRBV4-3 with TRBJ1-1; TRBD1 might be the D (5 bases). The CDR3 extends over 14 amino acids. Trimming pared 3 bases from V and 0 bases from J, leaving 8 bases between. The germline CDR1 and CDR2 sequences are LGHNA and YSLEER. CDR3 sequence: CASSHDSMNTEAFF. As DNA, the CDR3 is TGCGCCAGCAGCCACGACAGCATGAACACTGAAGCTTTCTTT.

The chain has TRBV2 and TRBJ2-3; 11 bases are shared with TRBD2. The CDR3 has 16 amino acids. Germline values: CDR1 SNHLY, CDR2 FYNNEI. With V trimmed by 1 base and J by 3 bases, 3 bases remained unmatched. CDR3 coding DNA: TGTGCCAGCAGTGAAGAACCTAGCGGGAGGACAGATACGCAGTATTTT. Protein: CASSEEPSGRTDTQYF. The entire variable domain, with the rest obtained from reference TRBV2 and TRBJ2-3, is as follows: EPEVTQTPSHQVTQMGQEVILRCVPISNHLYFYWYRQILGQKVEFLVSFYNNEISEKSEIFDDQFSVERPDGSNFTLKIRSTKLEDSAMYFCASSEEPSGRTDTQYFGPGTRLTVL.

CDR3 nucleotide sequence: TGTGCTAGTGGTCCGGCAGCAGAGACCCAGTACTTC. Amino acid sequence: CASGPAAETQYF. The chain has TRBV12-5 and TRBJ2-5; D is undetermined. CDR1 and CDR2 (germline): LGHNT, FRNRAP. The CDR3 length is 12 residues. V lost 5 bases to trimming and J lost 4 bases, with 8 bases between them.